These 9 T cell receptor beta chains share one sample of origin, sequenced in a study of cytomegalovirus exposure and HLA in healthy donors. Vbeta (60) and Jbeta (13) primers were used in the PCR. Profiled with immunoSEQ multiplex PCR; TCRdb holds only in-frame clones, not every one. This listing includes 140,000 to 150,000 clones. The specimen sequenced was PBMCs. These receptors all come from a male donor in good health and CMV-seronegative.

The V call is TRBV29-1, the J call TRBJ1-1, with D maybe TRBD1 (5 bases). V lost 3 bases and J 5 bases, leaving 10 bases between the germline ends. CDR1 is SQVTM and CDR2 is ANQGSEA in the germline V gene. CDR3 length equals 12 residues. The CDR3 loop is CSVDGGGTEAFF. For the CDR3, the DNA is TGCAGCGTTGACGGGGGAGGGACTGAAGCTTTCTTT.

The chain links TRBV28 to TRBJ1-6; D call uncertain. The CDR3 has 15 amino acids. The ends were cut back, 6 bases at V and 0 bases at J, with 9 bases in the middle. Germline lookup yields CDR1 MDHEN and CDR2 SYDVKM. The CDR3: CASRKSSSYNSPLHF. Here the CDR3 DNA reads TGTGCCAGCAGGAAAAGTAGCTCCTATAATTCACCCCTCCACTTT.

The chain recombines TRBV5-1 with TRBJ1-1; unclear D gene. The V end was cut by 4 bases, the J end by 4 bases, with 11 bases between. Germline values: CDR1 SGHRS, CDR2 YFSETQ. This CDR3 is 13 amino acids long. The CDR3 DNA sequence: TGCGCCAGCAGCATAGACACTCCCACTGAAGCTTTCTTT. Its protein is CASSIDTPTEAFF.

V and J are TRBV27 and TRBJ2-7; 13 bases match TRBD2. Germline V gene data show CDR1 as MNHEY and CDR2 as SMNVEV (reference sequence). Trimming took 4 bases from V and 7 from J; bases not matched to a gene: 7. The CDR3 is 15 residues long. Here the CDR3 DNA reads TGTGCCAGCAGTTCCCCTTGGACTAGCGGGAGAGAGCAGTACTTC. Protein: CASSSPWTSGREQYF.

The chain couples TRBV15 to TRBJ2-1; the D gene is possibly TRBD1 (5 bases). Per the germline V gene, CDR1 is LNHNV and CDR2 is YYDKDF (reference sequence). This CDR3 comprises 16 residues. Trimming pared 2 bases from V and 6 bases from J, leaving 17 bases between. The CDR3 loop reads CATSRLGQVNLNEQFF. CDR3 nucleotides: TGTGCCACCAGCAGACTGGGGCAGGTCAACCTCAATGAGCAGTTCTTC.

The rearrangement uses TRBV30 and TRBJ2-7; possible D gene TRBD1, 5 bases. The CDR3 contains 13 residues. Trimming shortened V by 1 base and J by 2 bases, and 9 bases separated the two germline ends. Germline CDR1 GTSNPN, CDR2 SVGIG (reference sequence). This chain's CDR3 is CAWSGKGAYEQYF. CDR3 DNA sequence: TGTGCCTGGAGTGGTAAAGGGGCCTACGAGCAGTACTTC.

This rearrangement joins TRBV11-1 to TRBJ2-7; no clear D. CDR3 length: 14 residues. V lost 5 bases to trimming and J lost 0 bases, with 11 bases between them. Germline V gene lookup returns CDR1 SGHAT and CDR2 FQDESV (reference sequence). This CDR3 is CASSPLRNSYEQYF. The CDR3 region has the DNA TGTGCCAGCAGCCCTCTGCGGAACTCCTACGAGCAGTACTTC.

The chain combines TRBV5-6 with TRBJ2-1, with 7 positions matching TRBD2. V lost 4 bases, J lost 2 bases, and 6 bases stayed unmatched. Germline V gives CDR1 SGHDT, CDR2 YYEEEE. The CDR3 has 15 residues. The CDR3 loop reads CASSPTSEPYNEQFF. CDR3 nucleotides: TGTGCCAGCAGCCCCACTAGCGAGCCCTACAATGAGCAGTTCTTC.

V gene TRBV4-3 combines with J gene TRBJ1-4; a possible D gene is TRBD1 (5 bases). Germline CDR1 reads LGHNA; CDR2 reads YSLEER. Trimming pared 6 bases from V and 3 bases from J, leaving 14 bases between. There are 15 residues in the CDR3. The CDR3 DNA sequence: TGCGCCAGCAGATCATCGGGGGGGGCTAATGAAAAACTGTTTTTT. It yields the protein CASRSSGGANEKLFF.